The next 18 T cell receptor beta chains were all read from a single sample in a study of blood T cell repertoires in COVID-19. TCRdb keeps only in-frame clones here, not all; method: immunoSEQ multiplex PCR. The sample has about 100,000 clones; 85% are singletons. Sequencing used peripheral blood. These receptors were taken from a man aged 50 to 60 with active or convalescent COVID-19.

The CDR3 DNA sequence: TGTGCCAGCAGCAGGGGTCTCGTGTGGGAGCAGTACTTC. Amino acids: CASSRGLVWEQYF. This chain links TRBV13 with TRBJ2-7; D is perhaps TRBD1 (5 bases). V lost 5 bases to trimming and J lost 7 bases, with 15 bases between them. The CDR3 runs 13 residues. Germline assignment: CDR1 PRHDT and CDR2 FYEKMQ (reference sequence).

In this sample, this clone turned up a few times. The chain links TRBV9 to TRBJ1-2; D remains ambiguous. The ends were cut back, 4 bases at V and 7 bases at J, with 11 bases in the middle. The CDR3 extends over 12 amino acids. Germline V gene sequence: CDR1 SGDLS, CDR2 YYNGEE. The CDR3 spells CASSSRGGGYTF. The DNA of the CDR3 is TGTGCCAGCAGCTCTCGCGGCGGTGGCTACACCTTC.

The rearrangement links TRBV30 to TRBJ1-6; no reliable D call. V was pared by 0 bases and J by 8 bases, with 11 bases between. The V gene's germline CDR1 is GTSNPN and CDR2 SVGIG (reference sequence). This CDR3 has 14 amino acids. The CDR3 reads CAWSVLGGDSPLHF. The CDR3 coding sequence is TGTGCCTGGAGTGTACTTGGCGGGGATTCACCCCTCCACTTT. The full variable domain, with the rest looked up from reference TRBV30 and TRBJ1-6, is SQTIHQWPATLVQPVGSPLSLECTVEGTSNPNLYWYRQAAGRGLQLLFYSVGIGQISSEVPQNLSASRPQDRQFILSSKKLLLSDSGFYLCAWSVLGGDSPLHFGNGTRLTVT.

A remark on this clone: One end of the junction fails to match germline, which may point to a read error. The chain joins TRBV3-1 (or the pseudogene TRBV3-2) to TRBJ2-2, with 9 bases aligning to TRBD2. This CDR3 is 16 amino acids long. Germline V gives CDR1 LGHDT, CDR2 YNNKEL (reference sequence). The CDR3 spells CASSQEASGNAGELFF. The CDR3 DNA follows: TGTGCCAGCAGCCAAGAAGCTAGCGGGAACGCCGGGGAGCTGTTTTTT.

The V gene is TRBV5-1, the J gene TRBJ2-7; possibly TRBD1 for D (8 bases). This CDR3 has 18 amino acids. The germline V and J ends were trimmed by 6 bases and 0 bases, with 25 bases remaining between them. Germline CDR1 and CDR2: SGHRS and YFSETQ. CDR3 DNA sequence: TGCGCCAGCACCTCTGGGTGGGGGGGGACAGGTCTCTCCTACGAGCAGTACTTC. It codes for CASTSGWGGTGLSYEQYF.

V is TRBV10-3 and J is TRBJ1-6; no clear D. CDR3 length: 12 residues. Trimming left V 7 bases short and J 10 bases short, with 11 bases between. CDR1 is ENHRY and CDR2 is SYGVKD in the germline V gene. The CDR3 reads CAIKQRNSPLHF. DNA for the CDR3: TGTGCCATCAAGCAGAGGAACTCACCCCTCCACTTT.

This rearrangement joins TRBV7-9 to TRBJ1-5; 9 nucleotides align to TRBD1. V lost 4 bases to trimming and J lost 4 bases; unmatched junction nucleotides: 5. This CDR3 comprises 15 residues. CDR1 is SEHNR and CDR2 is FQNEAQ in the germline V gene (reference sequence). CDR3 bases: TGTGCCAGCAGCTCCTCCGGACAGGGGAATCAGCCCCAGCATTTT. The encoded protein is CASSSSGQGNQPQHF.

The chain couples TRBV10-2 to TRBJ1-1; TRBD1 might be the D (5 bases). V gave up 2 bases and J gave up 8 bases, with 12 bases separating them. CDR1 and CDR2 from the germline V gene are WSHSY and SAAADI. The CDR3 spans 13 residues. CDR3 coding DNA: TGCGCCAGCAGTGAGACAGGTCCTACAGAAGCTTTCTTT. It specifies CASSETGPTEAFF.

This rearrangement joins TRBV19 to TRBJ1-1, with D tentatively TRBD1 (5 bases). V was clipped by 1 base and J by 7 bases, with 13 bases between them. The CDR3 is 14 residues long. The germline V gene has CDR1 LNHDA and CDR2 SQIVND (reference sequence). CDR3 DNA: TGTGCCAGTAGTATAGGACCAGGGAATGTTGAAGCTTTCTTT. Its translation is CASSIGPGNVEAFF.

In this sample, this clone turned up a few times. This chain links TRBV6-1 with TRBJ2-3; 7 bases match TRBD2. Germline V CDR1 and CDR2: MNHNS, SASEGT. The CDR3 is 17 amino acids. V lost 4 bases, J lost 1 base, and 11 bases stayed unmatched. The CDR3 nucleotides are TGTGCCAGCAGTGGGGCTAGCGGAAGGTGGGGCACAGATACGCAGTATTTT. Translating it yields CASSGASGRWGTDTQYF.

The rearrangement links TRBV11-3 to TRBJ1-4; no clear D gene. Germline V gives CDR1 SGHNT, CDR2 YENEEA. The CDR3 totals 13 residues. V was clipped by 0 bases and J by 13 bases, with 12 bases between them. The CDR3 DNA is TGTGCCAGCAGCTTAGATACGTCAAACAGACTGTTTTTT. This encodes CASSLDTSNRLFF.

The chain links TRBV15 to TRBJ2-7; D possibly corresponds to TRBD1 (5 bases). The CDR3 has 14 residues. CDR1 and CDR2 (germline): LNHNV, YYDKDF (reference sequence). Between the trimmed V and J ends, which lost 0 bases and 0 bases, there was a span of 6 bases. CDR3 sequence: CATSRDRGSYEQYF. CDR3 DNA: TGTGCCACCAGCAGAGATAGGGGCTCCTACGAGCAGTACTTC.

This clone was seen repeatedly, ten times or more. CDR3 nucleotides: TGCGCCAGCAGCCAGACGACAGGGCTCTCTGGAAACACCATATATTTT. Its protein product is CASSQTTGLSGNTIYF. The V call is TRBV4-1, the J call TRBJ1-3; 7 bases fit TRBD1. Unmatched junction bases numbered 5, after V lost 3 bases and J lost 0 bases. The CDR3 contains 16 residues. Germline V gene sequence: CDR1 MGHRA, CDR2 YSYEKL.

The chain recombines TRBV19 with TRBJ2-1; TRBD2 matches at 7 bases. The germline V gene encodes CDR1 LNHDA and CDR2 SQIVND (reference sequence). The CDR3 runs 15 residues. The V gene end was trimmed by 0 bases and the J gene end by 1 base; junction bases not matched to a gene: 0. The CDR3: CASSIELASYNEQFF. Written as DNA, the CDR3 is TGTGCCAGTAGTATAGAACTAGCGTCCTACAATGAGCAGTTCTTC.

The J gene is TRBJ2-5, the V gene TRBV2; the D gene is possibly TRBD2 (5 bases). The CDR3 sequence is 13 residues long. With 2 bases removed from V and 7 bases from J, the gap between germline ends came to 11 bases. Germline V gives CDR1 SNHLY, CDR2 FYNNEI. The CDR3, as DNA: TGTGCCAGCAGTGAATCTGCGGAGGCGACCCAGTACTTC. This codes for CASSESAEATQYF.

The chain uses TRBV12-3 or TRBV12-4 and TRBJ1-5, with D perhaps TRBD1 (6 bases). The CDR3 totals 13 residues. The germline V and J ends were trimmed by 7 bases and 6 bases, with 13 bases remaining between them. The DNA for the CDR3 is TGTGCCAGCACCATAGTAGGGGGTCAGCCCCAGCATTTT. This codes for CASTIVGGQPQHF.

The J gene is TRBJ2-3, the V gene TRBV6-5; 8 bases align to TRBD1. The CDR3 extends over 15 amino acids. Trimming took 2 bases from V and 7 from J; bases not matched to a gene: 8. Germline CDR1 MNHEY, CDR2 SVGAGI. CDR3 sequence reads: CASSYTRTGTYTQYF. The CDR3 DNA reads TGTGCCAGCAGTTACACCCGGACAGGGACATATACGCAGTATTTT.

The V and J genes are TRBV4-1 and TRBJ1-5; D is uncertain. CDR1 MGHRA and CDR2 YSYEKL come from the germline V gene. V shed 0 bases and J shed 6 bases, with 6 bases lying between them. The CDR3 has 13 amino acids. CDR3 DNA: TGCGCCAGCAGCCAAGAGGCAGTTCAGCCCCAGCATTTT. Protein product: CASSQEAVQPQHF.